The next 5 T cell receptor beta chains were all read from a single sample in a study of T cell responses to AZD1222 COVID-19 vaccine. Produced via immunoSEQ multiplex PCR; TCRdb's table is partial and in-frame only. The repertoire holds some 150,000 clones, with approximately 85% as singletons. This specimen was peripheral blood, taken 28 days after the second dose of the MenACWY control vaccine. Receptors originate from an adult who received the MenACWY meningococcal vaccine as a control.

The chain couples TRBV11-2 to TRBJ2-2; TRBD1 or TRBD2 may be the D gene (5 bases each). The CDR3 covers 15 residues. In germline, CDR1 is SGHAT, CDR2 FQNNGV. V shed 4 bases and J shed 1 base, with 10 bases lying between them. CDR3 in amino acids: CASSSRDVNTGELFF. CDR3 nucleotide sequence: TGTGCCAGCAGCTCCCGGGACGTGAACACCGGGGAGCTGTTTTTT.

This clone was found many times. This sequence joins TRBV7-9 and TRBJ1-1; D unresolved. V was shortened by 7 bases and J by 3 bases, with 24 bases between the two germline ends. The CDR3 is 17 amino acids. CDR1 and CDR2 from the germline V gene are SEHNR and FQNEAQ (reference sequence). The CDR3: CASNDLVGSPADTEAFF. The CDR3 region has the DNA TGTGCCAGCAACGACCTCGTCGGGTCACCGGCGGACACTGAAGCTTTCTTT.

J is TRBJ1-1 and V is TRBV29-1, with D possibly being TRBD1 (6 bases). This CDR3 is 14 amino acids long. Trimming took 4 bases from V and 4 from J, leaving 16 bases between them. Germline V gene sequence: CDR1 SQVTM, CDR2 ANQGSEA. CDR3 in DNA: TGCAGCGTTGCTGTGGGAGGGGGGGGCACTGAAGCTTTCTTT. Residues: CSVAVGGGGTEAFF.

V is TRBV11-2 and J is TRBJ1-3; the D is unclear. V was trimmed by 5 bases and J by 3 bases, leaving 14 bases between them. CDR1 and CDR2 from the germline V gene are SGHAT and FQNNGV. This CDR3 spans 15 amino acids. CDR3 residues: CASSRPSVIGNTIYF. The CDR3 DNA is TGTGCCAGCAGCCGCCCGAGCGTTATTGGAAACACCATATATTTT.

The CDR3 region is CASRSEGTAGELFF. As DNA, the CDR3 is TGTGCCAGCAGGTCAGAGGGGACGGCCGGGGAGCTGTTTTTT. The chain couples TRBV7-6 to TRBJ2-2, with D perhaps assigned TRBD1 or TRBD2 (5 bases each). CDR3 size: 14 residues. Trimming cost V 6 bases and J 6 bases, with 14 bases left between them. From germline, CDR1 is SGHVS and CDR2 FNYEAQ.